This T cell receptor (beta chain) was sequenced during a study of T cell responses to AZD1222 COVID-19 vaccine. Whole-study context: Pooling of second doses given at about 4 or about 12 weeks was done. Study observations and caveats: Females made up more of the donors, who were largely white British, and clonal diversity may have come out too low. At baseline, seropositivity was found in only 5 to 7 AZD1222 recipients.

Concerning this clone itself: What it recognizes is unknown.

Some clones are missing from TCRdb's copy, which holds only in-frame ones; the method was immunoSEQ multiplex PCR. The sample records around 130,000 clones, about 91% being singletons. Trimming pared 3 bases from V and 1 base from J, leaving 10 bases between. CDR1 SEHNR and CDR2 FQNEAQ come from the germline V gene (reference sequence). The CDR3 sequence is 15 residues long. This sequence originates from an adult in good health. V gene TRBV7-9 combines with J gene TRBJ2-1; D gene unclear. The specimen comprised peripheral blood, sampled on day 0 of AZD1222 vaccination. The CDR3: CASSLSIGSYNEQFF. The DNA for the CDR3 is TGTGCCAGCAGCTTGTCTATAGGATCCTACAATGAGCAGTTCTTC. Variable domain in full (rest from reference TRBV7-9 and TRBJ2-1): DTGVSQNPRHKITKRGQNVTFRCDPISEHNRLYWYRQTLGQGPEFLTYFQNEAQLEKSRLLSDRFSAERPKGSFSTLEIQRTEQGDSAMYLCASSLSIGSYNEQFFGPGTRLTVL.